Reported below is one T cell receptor (beta chain). The data stem from a study of blood T cell repertoires in COVID-19. The wider study: Material from acute and convalescent COVID-19 was sourced from the United States, Italy and Spain. The analysed material was cDNA or gDNA that came from T cells, B-cell-depleted T cells, or PBMCs.

V dropped 7 bases and J dropped 3 bases, with 15 bases sitting between them. This CDR3 is built from 14 residues. CDR1 and CDR2 (germline): LNHDA, SQIVND (reference sequence). Clones were read by immunoSEQ multiplex PCR, and TCRdb kept only the in-frame ones, dropping some. This table holds around 98,000 clones, around 72% found once. The sample was peripheral blood. The sequence was collected from a man aged 70-80 years with acute or convalescent COVID-19. V usage is TRBV19 and J usage is TRBJ1-1, with a possible D match to TRBD1 (6 bases). CDR3 sequence: CASIAQGGDTEAFF. For the CDR3, the DNA is TGTGCCAGTATCGCACAGGGTGGGGACACTGAAGCTTTCTTT.